This TCR beta chain was recorded in a study of response to subunit inactivated influenza vaccine. Study-level points and caveats: Authors suggested each seasonal influenza vaccination recruits few new T cells.

Comment on this clonotype: Its target is unknown.

Germline V lookup: CDR1 SGHRS, CDR2 YFSETQ. CDR3 length: 15 residues. The junction had 10 bases not matched to a gene; V was cut back by 4 bases and J by 5 bases. TCRdb analysed the RT-PCR reads with MiXCR anew, one entry per CDR3 protein. The sample has hundreds of thousands of distinct CDR3 sequences, about 7.6% seen once. Here the sequenced sample was PBMCs from blood, taken approximately 25 months after vaccination. The chain combines TRBV5-1 with TRBJ2-5; 8 bases map to TRBD2. The TCR comes from a man aged 45 to 70 who received an inactivated influenza vaccine. CDR3 nucleotide sequence: TGCGCCAGCAGCCGGTCGGGACTAGAGGGGGAGACCCAGTACTTC. Residues: CASSRSGLEGETQYF.